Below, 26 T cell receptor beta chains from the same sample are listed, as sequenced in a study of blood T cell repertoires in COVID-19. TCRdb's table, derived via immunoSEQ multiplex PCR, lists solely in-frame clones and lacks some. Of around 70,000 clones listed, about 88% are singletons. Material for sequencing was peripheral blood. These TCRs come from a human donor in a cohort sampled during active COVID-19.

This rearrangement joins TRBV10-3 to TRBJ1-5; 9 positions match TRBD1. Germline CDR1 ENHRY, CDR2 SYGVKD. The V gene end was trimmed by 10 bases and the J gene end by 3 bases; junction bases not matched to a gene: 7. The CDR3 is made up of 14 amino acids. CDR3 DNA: TGTGCCACTACCGGGACAGGGTTCAATCAGCCCCAGCATTTT. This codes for CATTGTGFNQPQHF.

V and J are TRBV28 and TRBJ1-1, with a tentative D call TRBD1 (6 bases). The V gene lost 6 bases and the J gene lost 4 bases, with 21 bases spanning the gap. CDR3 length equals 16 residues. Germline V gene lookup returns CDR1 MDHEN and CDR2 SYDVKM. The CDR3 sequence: CASSPPGQGFPTEAFF. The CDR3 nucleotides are TGTGCCAGCAGCCCCCCGGGGCAGGGGTTCCCCACTGAAGCTTTCTTT.

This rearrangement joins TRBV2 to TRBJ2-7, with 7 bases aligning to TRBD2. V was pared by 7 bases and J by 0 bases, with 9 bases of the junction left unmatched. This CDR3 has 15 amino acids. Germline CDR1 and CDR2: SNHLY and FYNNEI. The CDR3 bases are TGTGCCAGCAAAAGGGACTATTCGAGCTCCTACGAGCAGTACTTC. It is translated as CASKRDYSSSYEQYF.

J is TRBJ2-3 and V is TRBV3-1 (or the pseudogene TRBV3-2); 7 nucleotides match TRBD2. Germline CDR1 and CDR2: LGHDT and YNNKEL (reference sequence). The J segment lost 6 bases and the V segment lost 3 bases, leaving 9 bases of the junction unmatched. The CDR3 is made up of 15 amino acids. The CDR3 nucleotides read TGTGCCAGCAGCCAGCGGGGGATCGGTTCGGATACGCAGTATTTT. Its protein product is CASSQRGIGSDTQYF.

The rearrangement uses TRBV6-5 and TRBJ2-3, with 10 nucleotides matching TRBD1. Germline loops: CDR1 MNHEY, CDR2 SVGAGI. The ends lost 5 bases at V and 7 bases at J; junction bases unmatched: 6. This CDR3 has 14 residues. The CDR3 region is CASSTGTGANTQYF. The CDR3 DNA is TGTGCCAGCAGTACGGGGACAGGGGCGAATACGCAGTATTTT.

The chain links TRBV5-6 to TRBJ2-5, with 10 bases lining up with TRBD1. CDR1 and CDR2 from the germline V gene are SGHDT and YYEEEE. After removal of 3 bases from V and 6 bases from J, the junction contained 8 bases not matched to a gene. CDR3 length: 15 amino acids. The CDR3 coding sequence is TGTGCCAGCAGCTCGGGACAGGGGTCATCCCAGACCCAGTACTTC. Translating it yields CASSSGQGSSQTQYF.

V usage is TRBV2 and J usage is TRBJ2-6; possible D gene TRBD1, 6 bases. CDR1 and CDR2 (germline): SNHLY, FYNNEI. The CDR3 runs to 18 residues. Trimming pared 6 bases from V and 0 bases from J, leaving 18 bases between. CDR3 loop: CASSARLQGHSGANVLTF. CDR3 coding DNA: TGTGCCAGCAGCGCCCGCCTACAGGGCCACTCTGGGGCCAACGTCCTGACTTTC.

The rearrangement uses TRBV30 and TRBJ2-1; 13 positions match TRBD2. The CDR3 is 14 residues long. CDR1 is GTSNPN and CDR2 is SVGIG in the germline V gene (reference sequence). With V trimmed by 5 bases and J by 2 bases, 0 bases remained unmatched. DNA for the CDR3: TGTGCCTGGGGGACTAGCGGGGCCTACAATGAGCAGTTCTTC. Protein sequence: CAWGTSGAYNEQFF. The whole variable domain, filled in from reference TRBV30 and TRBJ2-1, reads SQTIHQWPATLVQPVGSPLSLECTVEGTSNPNLYWYRQAAGRGLQLLFYSVGIGQISSEVPQNLSASRPQDRQFILSSKKLLLSDSGFYLCAWGTSGAYNEQFFGPGTRLTVL.

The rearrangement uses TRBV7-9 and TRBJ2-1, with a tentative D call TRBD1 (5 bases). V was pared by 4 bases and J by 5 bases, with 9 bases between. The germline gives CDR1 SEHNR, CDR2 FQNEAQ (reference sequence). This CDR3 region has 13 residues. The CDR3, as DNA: TGTGCCAGCAGCTCCGCACAGGACAATGAGCAGTTCTTC. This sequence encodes CASSSAQDNEQFF.

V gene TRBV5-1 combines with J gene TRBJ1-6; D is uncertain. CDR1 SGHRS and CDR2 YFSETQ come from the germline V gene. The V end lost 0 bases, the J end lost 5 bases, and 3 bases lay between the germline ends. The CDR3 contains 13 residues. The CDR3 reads CASSLADNSPLHF. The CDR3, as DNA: TGCGCCAGCAGCTTGGCAGATAATTCACCCCTCCACTTT. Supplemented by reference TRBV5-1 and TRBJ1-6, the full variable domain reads KAGVTQTPRYLIKTRGQQVTLSCSPISGHRSVSWYQQTPGQGLQFLFEYFSETQRNKGNFPGRFSGRQFSNSRSEMNVSTLELGDSALYLCASSLADNSPLHFGNGTRLTVT.

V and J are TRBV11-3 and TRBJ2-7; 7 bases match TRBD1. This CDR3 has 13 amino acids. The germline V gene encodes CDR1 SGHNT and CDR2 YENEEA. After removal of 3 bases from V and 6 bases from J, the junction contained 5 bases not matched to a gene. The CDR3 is CASSFTGVGEQYF. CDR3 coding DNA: TGTGCCAGCAGCTTTACAGGGGTTGGCGAGCAGTACTTC.

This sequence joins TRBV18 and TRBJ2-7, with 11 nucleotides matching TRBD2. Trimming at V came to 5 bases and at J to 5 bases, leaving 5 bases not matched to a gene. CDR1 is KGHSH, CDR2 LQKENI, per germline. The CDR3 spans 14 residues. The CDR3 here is CASSVSGREDEQYF. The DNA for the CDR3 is TGTGCCAGCTCAGTTAGCGGGAGGGAGGACGAGCAGTACTTC.

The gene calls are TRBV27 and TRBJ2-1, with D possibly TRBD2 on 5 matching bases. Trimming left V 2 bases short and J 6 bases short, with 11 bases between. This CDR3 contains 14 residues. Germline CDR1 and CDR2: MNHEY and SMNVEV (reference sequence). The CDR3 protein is CASSLGRSINEQFF. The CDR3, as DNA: TGTGCCAGCAGTTTAGGGAGATCCATCAATGAGCAGTTCTTC.

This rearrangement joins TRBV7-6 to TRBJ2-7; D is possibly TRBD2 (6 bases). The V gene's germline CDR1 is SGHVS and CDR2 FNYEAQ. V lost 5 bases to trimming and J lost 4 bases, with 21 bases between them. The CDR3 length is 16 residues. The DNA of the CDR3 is TGTGCCAGCAGCAACCCGCCGGGGGTGGGTTCTTACGAGCAGTACTTC. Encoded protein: CASSNPPGVGSYEQYF.

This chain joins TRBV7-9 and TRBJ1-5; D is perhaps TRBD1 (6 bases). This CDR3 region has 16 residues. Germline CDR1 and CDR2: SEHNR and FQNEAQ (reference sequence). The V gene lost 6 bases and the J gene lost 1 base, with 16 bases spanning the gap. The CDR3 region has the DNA TGTGCCAGCAGTTGGAGAAGGGACACAAGCAATCAGCCCCAGCATTTT. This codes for CASSWRRDTSNQPQHF.

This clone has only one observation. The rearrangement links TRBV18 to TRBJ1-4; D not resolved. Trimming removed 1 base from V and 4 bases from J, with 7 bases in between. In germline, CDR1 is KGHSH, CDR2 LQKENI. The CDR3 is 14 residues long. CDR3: CASSPRSGNEKLFF. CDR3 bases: TGTGCCAGCTCACCACGGTCGGGTAATGAAAAACTGTTTTTT.

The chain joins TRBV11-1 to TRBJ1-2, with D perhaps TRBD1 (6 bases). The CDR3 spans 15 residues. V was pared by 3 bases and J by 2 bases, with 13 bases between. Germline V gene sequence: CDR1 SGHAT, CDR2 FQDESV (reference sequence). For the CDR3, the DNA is TGTGCCAGCAGCTTGAGAAGGGACATAAACTATGGCTACACCTTC. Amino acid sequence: CASSLRRDINYGYTF. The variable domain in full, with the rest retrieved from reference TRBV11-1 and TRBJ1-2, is EAEVAQSPRYKITEKSQAVAFWCDPISGHATLYWYRQILGQGPELLVQFQDESVVDDSQLPKDRFSAERLKGVDSTLKIQPAELGDSAMYLCASSLRRDINYGYTFGSGTRLTVV.

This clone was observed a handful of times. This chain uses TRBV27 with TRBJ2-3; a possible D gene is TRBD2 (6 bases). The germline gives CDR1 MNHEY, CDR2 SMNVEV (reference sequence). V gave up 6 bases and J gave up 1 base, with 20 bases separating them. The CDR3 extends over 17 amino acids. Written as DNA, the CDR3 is TGTGCCAGCAGGACTACCCGGGGAGGCTCTCGCACAGATACGCAGTATTTT. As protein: CASRTTRGGSRTDTQYF.

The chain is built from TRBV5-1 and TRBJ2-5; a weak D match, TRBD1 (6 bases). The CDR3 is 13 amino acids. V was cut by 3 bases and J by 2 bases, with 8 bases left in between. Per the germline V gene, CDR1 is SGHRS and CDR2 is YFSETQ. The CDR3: CASSSGQQETQYF. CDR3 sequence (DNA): TGCGCCAGCAGCTCAGGACAGCAAGAGACCCAGTACTTC.

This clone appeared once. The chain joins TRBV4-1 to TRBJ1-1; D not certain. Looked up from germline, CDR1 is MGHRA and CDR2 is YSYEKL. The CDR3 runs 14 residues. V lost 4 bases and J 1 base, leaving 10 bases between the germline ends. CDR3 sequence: CASSRPSRNTEAFF. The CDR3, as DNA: TGCGCCAGCAGCCGTCCGTCGAGGAACACTGAAGCTTTCTTT.

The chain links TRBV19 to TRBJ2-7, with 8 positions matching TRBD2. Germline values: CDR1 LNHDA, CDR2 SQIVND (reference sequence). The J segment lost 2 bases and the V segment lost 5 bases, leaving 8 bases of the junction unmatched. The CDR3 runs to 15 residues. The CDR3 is CASSPGGAPPYEQYF. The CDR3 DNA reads TGTGCCAGTAGTCCCGGGGGGGCGCCCCCCTACGAGCAGTACTTC.

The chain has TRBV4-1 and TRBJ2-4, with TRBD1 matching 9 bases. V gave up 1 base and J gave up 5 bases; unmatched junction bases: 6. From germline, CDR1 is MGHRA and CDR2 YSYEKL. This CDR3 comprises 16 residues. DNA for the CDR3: TGCGCCAGCAGCCAAGTGGGACAGGGTGGTCAAAACATTCAGTACTTC. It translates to CASSQVGQGGQNIQYF.

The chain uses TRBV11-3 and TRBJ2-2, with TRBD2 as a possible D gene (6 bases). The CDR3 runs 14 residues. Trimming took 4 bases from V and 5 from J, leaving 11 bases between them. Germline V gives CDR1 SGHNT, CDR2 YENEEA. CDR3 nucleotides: TGTGCCAGCAGCTCGCATCGGGAGACCGGGGAGCTGTTTTTT. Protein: CASSSHRETGELFF.

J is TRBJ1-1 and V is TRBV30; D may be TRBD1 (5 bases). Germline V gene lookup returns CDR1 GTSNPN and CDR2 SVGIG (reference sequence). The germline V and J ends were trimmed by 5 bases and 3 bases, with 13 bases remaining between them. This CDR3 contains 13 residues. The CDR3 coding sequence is TGTGCCTGGCTAAGGGGTCAGGACACTGAAGCTTTCTTT. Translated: CAWLRGQDTEAFF.

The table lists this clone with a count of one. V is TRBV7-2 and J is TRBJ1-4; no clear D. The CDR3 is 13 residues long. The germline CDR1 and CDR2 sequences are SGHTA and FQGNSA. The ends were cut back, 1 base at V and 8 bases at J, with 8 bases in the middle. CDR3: CASSLVGAEKLFF. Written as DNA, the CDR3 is TGTGCCAGCAGCTTAGTTGGAGCCGAAAAACTGTTTTTT.

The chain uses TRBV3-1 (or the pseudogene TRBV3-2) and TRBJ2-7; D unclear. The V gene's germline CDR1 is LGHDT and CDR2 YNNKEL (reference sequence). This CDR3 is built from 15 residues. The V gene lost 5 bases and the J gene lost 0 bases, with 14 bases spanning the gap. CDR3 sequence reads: CASSTLGPSSYEQYF. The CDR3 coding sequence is TGTGCCAGCAGCACCCTCGGCCCTAGCTCCTACGAGCAGTACTTC.